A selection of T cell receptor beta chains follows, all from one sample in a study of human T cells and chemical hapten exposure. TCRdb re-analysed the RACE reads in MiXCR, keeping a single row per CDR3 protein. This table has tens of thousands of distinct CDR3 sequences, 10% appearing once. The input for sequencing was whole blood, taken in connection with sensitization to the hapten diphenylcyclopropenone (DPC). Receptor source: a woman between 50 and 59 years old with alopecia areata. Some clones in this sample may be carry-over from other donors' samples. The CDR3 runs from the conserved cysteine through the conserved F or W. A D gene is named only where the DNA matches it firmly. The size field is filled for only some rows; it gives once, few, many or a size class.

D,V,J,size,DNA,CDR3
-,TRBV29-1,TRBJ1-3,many,TGCAGCGTTGAAGAGAACTCCCTCCTGGGAAACACCATATATTTT,CSVEENSLLGNTIYF
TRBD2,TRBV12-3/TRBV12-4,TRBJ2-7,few,TGTGCCAGCAGTTTTGGGCTAGCGGGTATCTACGAGCAGTACTTC,CASSFGLAGIYEQYF
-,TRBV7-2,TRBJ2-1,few,TGTGCCAGCAGCTTCGCTAGTTCGAATGAGCAGTTCTTC,CASSFASSNEQFF
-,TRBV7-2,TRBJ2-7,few,TGTGCCAGCAGCCCATTCGCCGGGACAAGATACGAGCAGTACTTC,CASSPFAGTRYEQYF
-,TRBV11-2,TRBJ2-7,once,TGTGCCAGCAGCTTAGATACTTCTAGCGATATAAGCTCCTACGAGCAGTACTTC,CASSLDTSSDISSYEQYF
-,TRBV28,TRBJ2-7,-,TGTGCCAGCAGTACCCGGGGGAGAGAGCAGTACTTC,CASSTRGREQYF
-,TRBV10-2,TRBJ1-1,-,TGCGCCAGCAGTGAGCCCGTGGAAACCACTGAAGCTTTCTTT,CASSEPVETTEAFF
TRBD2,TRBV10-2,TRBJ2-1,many,TGCGCCAGCACCCTCGAGGGTAGCGGGTGGAATGAGCAGTTCTTC,CASTLEGSGWNEQFF
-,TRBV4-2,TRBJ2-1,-,TGTGCCAGCAGCCAAGTAATGGCGCGGGATGAGCAGTTCTTC,CASSQVMARDEQFF
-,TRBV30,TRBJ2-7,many,TGTGCCTGGAGTAAGGGCAGGGGCGGCGAGCAGTACTTC,CAWSKGRGGEQYF
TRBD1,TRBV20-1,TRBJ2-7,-,TGCAGTGCTACGGGACAGGACGATCACTACGAGCAGTACTTC,CSATGQDDHYEQYF
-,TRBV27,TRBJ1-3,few,TGTGCCAGCAGTACACCTTTGACGGTCCACTCTGGAAACACCATATATTTT,CASSTPLTVHSGNTIYF
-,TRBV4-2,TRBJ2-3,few,TGTGCCAGCAGCCAAGAGGCGAGACTAGTAGGTGCCACAGATACGCAGTATTTT,CASSQEARLVGATDTQYF
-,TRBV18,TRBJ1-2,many,TGTGCCAGCTCACCACGGGGATTTTCCGCACCCTCTAACTATGGCTACACCTTC,CASSPRGFSAPSNYGYTF
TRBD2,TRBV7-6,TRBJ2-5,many,TGTGCCAGCAGCTTTAAAGGACTAGCGGGAATTCGGGAGACCCAGTACTTC,CASSFKGLAGIRETQYF
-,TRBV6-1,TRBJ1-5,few,TGTGCCAGCAGTGAAGCGTTGGGGGTTCGGCAGCCCCAGCATTTT,CASSEALGVRQPQHF
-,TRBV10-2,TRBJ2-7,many,TGCGCCAGCAGTCATATCCCAGCTGGCTACGAGCAGTACTTC,CASSHIPAGYEQYF
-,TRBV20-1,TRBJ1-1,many,TGCAGTGCTAGAGATGGAGGGTCAGGGAACACTGAAGCTTTCTTT,CSARDGGSGNTEAFF
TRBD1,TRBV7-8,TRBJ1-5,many,TGTGCCAGCAGCCGCAGACAGGGTAATCAGCCCCAGCATTTT,CASSRRQGNQPQHF
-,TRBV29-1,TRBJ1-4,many,TGCAGCGTTGCCAGGGCTGGTACCGGAGAAAAACTGTTTTTT,CSVARAGTGEKLFF
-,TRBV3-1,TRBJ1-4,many,TGTGCCAGCAGCCAAGACCGCACAGGAAAACTGTTTTTT,CASSQDRTGKLFF
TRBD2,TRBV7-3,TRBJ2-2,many,TGTGCCAGCAGCTTTCAACCTCCGGGACTAGCGAGCACCGGGGAGCTGTTTTTT,CASSFQPPGLASTGELFF
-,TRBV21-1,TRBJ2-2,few,TGTGCCAGCAGCAAACTAGCCCTCGCGAACACCGGGGAGCTGTTTTTT,CASSKLALANTGELFF